This T cell receptor beta chain is drawn from a study of cytomegalovirus exposure and HLA in healthy donors. Study-level results: Within an earlier analysis, most TCR beta V segments proved productive either about 90% or about 30% of the time. The investigators catalogued some 160 TCR beta chains as cytomegalovirus-associated. There were a few CMV-associated chains whose specificity for CMV antigens was confirmed in vitro.

The length of the CDR3 is 18 residues. Germline CDR1 reads MGHRA; CDR2 reads YSYEKL. Trimming removed 0 bases from V and 4 bases from J, with 22 bases in between. PCR was performed using 60 Vbeta and 13 Jbeta primers. The data were produced by immunoSEQ multiplex PCR, yet TCRdb's version contains in-frame clones alone and is incomplete. The data hold 200,000 to 250,000 clones, with almost 70% observed a single time. Concerning this clone itself: The antigen remains unidentified.

V usage is TRBV4-1 and J usage is TRBJ2-7; the D gene is possibly TRBD2 (6 bases). The source is a man aged 40-50 years in good health and CMV-seropositive. Sequencing was carried out using PBMCs. In DNA, the CDR3 is TGCGCCAGCAGCCAAGATAAATCCCGAACGGGACTCGCTTACGAGCAGTACTTC. It encodes CASSQDKSRTGLAYEQYF.